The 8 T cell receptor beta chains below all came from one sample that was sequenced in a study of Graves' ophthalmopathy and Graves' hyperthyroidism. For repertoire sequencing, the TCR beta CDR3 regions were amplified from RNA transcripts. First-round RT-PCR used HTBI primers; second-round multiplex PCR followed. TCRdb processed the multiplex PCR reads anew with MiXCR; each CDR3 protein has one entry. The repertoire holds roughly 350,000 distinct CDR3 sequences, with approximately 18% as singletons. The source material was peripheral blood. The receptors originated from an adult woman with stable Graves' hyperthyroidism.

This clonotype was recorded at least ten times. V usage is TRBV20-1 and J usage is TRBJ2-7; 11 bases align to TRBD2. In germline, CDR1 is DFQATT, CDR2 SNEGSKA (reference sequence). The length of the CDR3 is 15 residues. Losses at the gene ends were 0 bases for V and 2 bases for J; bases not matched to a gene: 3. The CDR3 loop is CSARDSGRGAYEQYF. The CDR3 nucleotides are TGCAGTGCTAGAGATAGCGGGAGGGGGGCCTACGAGCAGTACTTC.

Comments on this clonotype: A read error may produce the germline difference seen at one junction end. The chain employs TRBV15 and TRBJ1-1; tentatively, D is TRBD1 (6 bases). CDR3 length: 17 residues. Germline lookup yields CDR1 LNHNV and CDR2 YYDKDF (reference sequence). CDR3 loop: CATSREKGGVMNTDAFF. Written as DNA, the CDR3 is TGTGCCACCAGCAGAGAAAAGGGGGGGGTCATGAACACTGATGCTTTCTTT.

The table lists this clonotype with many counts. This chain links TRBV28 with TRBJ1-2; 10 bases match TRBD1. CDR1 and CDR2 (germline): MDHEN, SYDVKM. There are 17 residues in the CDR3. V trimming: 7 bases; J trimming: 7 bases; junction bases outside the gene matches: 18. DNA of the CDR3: TGTGCCAGCATCCCTCCCTCGGGGACAGGGGTGGTTCGTGGCTACACCTTC. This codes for CASIPPSGTGVVRGYTF.

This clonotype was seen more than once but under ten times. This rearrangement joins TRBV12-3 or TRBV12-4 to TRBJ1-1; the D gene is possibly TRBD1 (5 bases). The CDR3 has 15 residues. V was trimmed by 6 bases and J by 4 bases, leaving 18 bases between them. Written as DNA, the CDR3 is TGTGCCAGCAGCCCTCAGGGTTGGGGCGGCACTGAAGCTTTCTTT. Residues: CASSPQGWGGTEAFF.

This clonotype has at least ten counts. CDR3 in DNA: TGTGCCAGCAGGCTGGGACAGTCCTACGAGCAGTACTTC. Translation gives CASRLGQSYEQYF. The V gene is TRBV12-3 or TRBV12-4, the J gene TRBJ2-7, with TRBD1 matching over 7 bases. The CDR3 covers 13 residues. V shed 6 bases and J 1 base; nucleotides not matched to a gene: 3.

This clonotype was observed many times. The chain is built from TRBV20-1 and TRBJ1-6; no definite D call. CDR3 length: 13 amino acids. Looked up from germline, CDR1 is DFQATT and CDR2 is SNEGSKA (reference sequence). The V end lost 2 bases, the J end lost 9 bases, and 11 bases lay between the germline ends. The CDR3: CSARPEIVSPLHF. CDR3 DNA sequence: TGCAGTGCTAGACCGGAGATCGTTTCACCCCTCCACTTT.

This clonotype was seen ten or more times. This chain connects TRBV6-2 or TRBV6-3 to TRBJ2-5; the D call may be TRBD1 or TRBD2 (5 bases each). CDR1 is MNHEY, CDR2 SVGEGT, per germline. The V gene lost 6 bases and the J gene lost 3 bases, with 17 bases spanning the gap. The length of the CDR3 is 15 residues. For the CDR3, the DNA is TGTGCCAGCAGAAAGTGGGACGGGACGAAAGAGACCCAGTACTTC. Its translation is CASRKWDGTKETQYF.

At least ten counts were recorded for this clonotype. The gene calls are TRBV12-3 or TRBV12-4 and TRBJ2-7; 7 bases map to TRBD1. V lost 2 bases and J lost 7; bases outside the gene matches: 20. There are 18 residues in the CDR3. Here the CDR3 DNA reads TGTGCCAGCAGTTTAACAGTTCGGATGGTTACAGGGGCTGGGGAGCAGTACTTC. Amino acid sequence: CASSLTVRMVTGAGEQYF.